This T cell receptor (beta chain) was recovered during a study of cytomegalovirus exposure and HLA in healthy donors. Concerning this clone: Other nucleotide sequences in the sample specify the same CDR3.

Vbeta (60) and Jbeta (13) primers were used in the PCR. Original analysis: An analysis that came later counted some 81 million unique TCR beta chains, approximately 10 million shared. Libraries were prepared by immunoSEQ multiplex PCR; TCRdb keeps only in-frame clonotypes and omits some of them. From that table come the V and J calls and clone size; the DNA was used to work out D and trimming. In the table there are fewer than 130,000 clones, over 60% of which are singletons. The CDR3 covers 13 residues. V was trimmed by 4 bases and J by 0 bases, leaving 3 bases between them. CDR1 SGHVS and CDR2 FQNEAQ come from the germline V gene.

The source material was PBMCs. The receptor was derived from a female donor in good health and CMV-seropositive. The J gene is TRBJ2-2, the V gene TRBV7-8; D is uncertain. In nucleotides, the CDR3 is TGTGCCAGCAGCTCTACGAACACCGGGGAGCTGTTTTTT. Its translation is CASSSTNTGELFF.